This T cell receptor (beta chain) was identified during a study of identical twins' blood T cells. About the research overall: Around 50 million reads came from 12 libraries, six alpha, six beta.

This CDR3 is built from 14 residues. The ends were cut back, 5 bases at V and 1 base at J, with 11 bases in the middle. CDR1 is SEHNR, CDR2 FQNEAQ, per germline (reference sequence). The study, taken as a whole, reports: Top TCRbeta clonotypes were shared more with twin than unrelated donors.

TCRdb re-analysed the 5' RACE reads in MiXCR, keeping a single row per CDR3 protein. The data contain hundreds of thousands of distinct CDR3 sequences, over 25% of them singletons. On this clonotype: Its antigen is undetermined.

The donors were healthy female monozygous twins, three pairs in total. The three twin pairs were reared together, likely meeting the same infections. The chain links TRBV7-9 to TRBJ1-1, with D perhaps TRBD1 (5 bases). The sequencing sample was made of PBMCs. The clonotype originates from a woman between 18 and 55 years old in good health. CDR3 nucleotide sequence: TGTGCCAGCAGCCCGACGGGGGAGAACACTGAAGCTTTCTTT. Amino acid sequence: CASSPTGENTEAFF.